This TCR beta chain is from a study of T cell responses to AZD1222 COVID-19 vaccine. Study-wide context: Second-dose intervals of approximately 4 or approximately 12 weeks were pooled. Study-level results: Only a handful of AZD1222 recipients were seropositive at baseline. The study found Spike-specific TCR breadth and depth rose after two AZD1222 doses.

Repertoires were generated with immunoSEQ multiplex PCR, while TCRdb's copy carries only in-frame clones and drops some. The sample has some 150,000 clones; about 90% are singletons. Germline V lookup: CDR1 SGHRS, CDR2 YFSETQ. V was shortened by 1 base and J by 7 bases, with 9 bases between the two germline ends. This CDR3 is built from 14 residues. Worth noting for this clone: Its antigen remains unidentified.

The receptor was derived from an adult in good health. The chain is built from TRBV5-1 and TRBJ1-6; D remains unclear. Sequenced here: peripheral blood, sampled on day 0 of AZD1222 vaccination. The CDR3 DNA is TGCGCCAGCAGCTTGTCCTTAGGGAATTCACCCCTCCACTTT. Its translation: CASSLSLGNSPLHF.